The 12 T cell receptor beta chains below come from one sample, sequenced in a study of blood T cell repertoires in COVID-19. Generated by immunoSEQ multiplex PCR, the TCRdb table keeps only in-frame clones and is missing some. The repertoire includes about 42,000 clones, just under 85% of them detected once, and under 6% sits in the top ten. Sequencing was carried out using peripheral blood. Receptor source: a man between 45 and 60 years old with active COVID-19.

The chain couples TRBV16 to TRBJ1-1, with D perhaps matching TRBD1 (6 bases). V lost 3 bases to trimming and J lost 3 bases, with 11 bases between them. Looked up from germline, CDR1 is KGHSY and CDR2 is FQNENV. This CDR3 has 14 amino acids. The CDR3 DNA sequence: TGTGCCAGCAGCCAGGTACCAGGGGACACTGAAGCTTTCTTT. It translates to CASSQVPGDTEAFF. Supplemented by reference TRBV16 and TRBJ1-1, the full variable domain reads GEEVAQTPKHLVRGEGQKAKLYCAPIKGHSYVFWYQQVLKNEFKFLISFQNENVFDETGMPKERFSAKCLPNSPCSLEIQATKLEDSAVYFCASSQVPGDTEAFFGQGTRLTVV.

V usage is TRBV24-1 and J usage is TRBJ2-4; 10 bases align to TRBD2. Germline V gene sequence: CDR1 KGHDR, CDR2 SFDVKD. J was trimmed by 2 bases and V by 6 bases; bases with no gene match: 3. CDR3 size: 15 residues. The CDR3 bases are TGTGCCACCAGTCCTAGCGGGAGTTCCAAAAACATTCAGTACTTC. Translation gives CATSPSGSSKNIQYF.

This chain joins TRBV19 and TRBJ1-2; 11 bases are shared with TRBD1. This CDR3 contains 16 residues. V gave up 0 bases and J gave up 4 bases; unmatched junction bases: 4. Germline-derived CDR1 and CDR2 are LNHDA and SQIVND (reference sequence). CDR3 in DNA: TGTGCCAGTAGTATAGATACCGGGACAGGGGGCTATGGCTACACCTTC. Translating gives CASSIDTGTGGYGYTF.

The genes are TRBV5-1 and TRBJ1-1; D gene ambiguous. The V and J ends lost 0 bases and 2 bases respectively, with 11 bases between them. Germline CDR1 reads SGHRS; CDR2 reads YFSETQ. This CDR3 comprises 15 residues. Here the CDR3 reads CASSLDPGFNTEAFF. DNA of the CDR3: TGCGCCAGCAGCTTGGATCCGGGGTTTAACACTGAAGCTTTCTTT.

The chain is built from TRBV7-9 and TRBJ1-1; D possibly corresponds to TRBD1 (6 bases). Germline-derived CDR1 and CDR2 are SEHNR and FQNEAQ (reference sequence). Trimming left V 0 bases short and J 4 bases short, with 12 bases between. This CDR3 contains 15 residues. The CDR3 sequence: CASSLAWGPGTEAFF. In nucleotides, the CDR3 is TGTGCCAGCAGCTTAGCGTGGGGGCCGGGCACTGAAGCTTTCTTT.

This clone was seen only once. This chain uses TRBV6-6 with TRBJ1-2, with D perhaps TRBD1 (6 bases). Germline V gene sequence: CDR1 MNHNY, CDR2 SVGAGI (reference sequence). The CDR3 contains 13 residues. Trimming shortened V by 4 bases and J by 13 bases, and 19 bases separated the two germline ends. The CDR3 nucleotides read TGTGCCAGCAGTTCTCATACAGGGTATAGCTGCACCTTC. Protein: CASSSHTGYSCTF.

As to this clone: The same CDR3 can be traced to other DNA sequences in this sample. This chain uses TRBV5-4 with TRBJ2-5; 7 bases are shared with TRBD1. Germline V gene data show CDR1 as SGHNT and CDR2 as YYREEE (reference sequence). J lost 0 bases, V lost 2 bases, and 4 bases had no gene match. The CDR3 consists of 15 residues. In nucleotides, the CDR3 is TGTGCCAGCAGCTTCGGGCAGGGGGACCAAGAGACCCAGTACTTC. Amino acid sequence: CASSFGQGDQETQYF.

The chain has TRBV19 and TRBJ2-7, with D possibly matching TRBD1 (5 bases). This CDR3 comprises 13 residues. V dropped 3 bases and J dropped 1 base, with 7 bases sitting between them. Germline V lookup: CDR1 LNHDA, CDR2 SQIVND (reference sequence). For the CDR3, the DNA is TGTGCCAGTAGTATTGACAGATCCTACGAGCAGTACTTC. Amino acid sequence: CASSIDRSYEQYF.

This clone was observed a few times. This chain uses TRBV6-1 with TRBJ2-3; a possible D gene is TRBD1 (5 bases). The V end lost 1 base, the J end lost 13 bases, and 15 bases lay between the germline ends. Germline lookup yields CDR1 MNHNS and CDR2 SASEGT. The CDR3 runs 13 residues. In DNA form, the CDR3 reads TGTGCCAGCAGTGAAGGGTTAAGACAAGGGGAGTATTTT. Protein: CASSEGLRQGEYF.

V gene TRBV7-9 combines with J gene TRBJ2-5; weak D call: TRBD2 (6 bases). The CDR3 length is 15 residues. Per the germline V gene, CDR1 is SEHNR and CDR2 is FQNEAQ (reference sequence). With 4 bases removed from V and 3 bases from J, the gap between germline ends came to 15 bases. The CDR3 sequence is CASSSGLRLKETQYF. The CDR3 nucleotides are TGTGCCAGCAGCTCGGGACTTCGGCTTAAAGAGACCCAGTACTTC.

The chain couples TRBV24-1 to TRBJ2-7; no definite D call. The V gene's germline CDR1 is KGHDR and CDR2 SFDVKD. This CDR3 spans 13 amino acids. V lost 4 bases, J lost 3 bases, and 9 bases lay in between. CDR3 sequence: CATSDPNSYEQYF. The CDR3 coding sequence is TGTGCCACCAGTGACCCTAACAGCTACGAGCAGTACTTC.

J is TRBJ1-6 and V is TRBV5-6; D might be TRBD1 (5 bases). Looked up from germline, CDR1 is SGHDT and CDR2 is YYEEEE. The length of the CDR3 is 14 residues. Deletions cut 4 bases from V and 6 bases from J, with 11 bases between. CDR3 sequence reads: CASSMTEFNSPLHF. As DNA, the CDR3 is TGTGCCAGCAGCATGACAGAGTTTAATTCACCCCTCCACTTT.